This TCR beta chain was sequenced for a study of monozygotic twins with inflammatory bowel disease. Broader study findings: Relative to healthy twins, IBD patients had fewer clonotypes in common with others, a gap that was especially apparent with disease activity. Whereas healthy co-twins had higher TCRbeta diversity (inverse Simpson), IBD patients had lower diversity.

cDNA encoding TCRalpha and TCRbeta underwent two nested PCRs of approximately 17 and 9 cycles, each of which was followed by bead purification. TCRdb reworked the 5' RACE reads into one entry per CDR3 protein, no DNA. The sample includes around 150,000 distinct CDR3 sequences. CDR1 SEHNR and CDR2 FQNEAQ come from the germline V gene (reference sequence). CDR3 length equals 16 residues. A word on this clonotype: Its antigen is unidentified.

The source of this sequence is a human donor with ulcerative colitis or Crohn's disease, or a healthy co-twin of an affected twin (not recorded which). This chain uses TRBV7-9 with TRBJ2-7; the TCRdb D gene call, TRBD2, has no DNA to confirm it. The specimen was blood. The CDR3 here is CASSQGPWASGSEQYF.